The 24 T cell receptor beta chains listed next were all sequenced from one sample in a study of T cells in Graves' hyperthyroidism and ophthalmopathy. Template material for amplifying TCR beta CDR3 regions consisted of RNA transcripts. HTBI primers drove first-round RT-PCR of the TCR CDR3. TCRdb re-called the multiplex PCR reads through MiXCR, storing one row per CDR3 protein. The sample lists 620,000 or so distinct CDR3 sequences, approximately 15% occurring once. Sequenced sample: blood. Receptor source: a woman in her forties or fifties with Graves' ophthalmopathy.

For this clonotype: This could be a read error, since a much larger clone is one nucleotide away. This chain uses TRBV10-3 with TRBJ2-1, with 11 bases matching TRBD1. This CDR3 is 16 amino acids long. Per germline, CDR1 ENHRY and CDR2 SYGVKD. CDR3 loop: CAIRPGTGGLYNEQLF. CDR3 coding DNA: TGTGCCATCAGGCCCGGGACAGGGGGTCTCTACAATGAGCAGCTCTTC.

In this sample, this clonotype turned up a few times. The chain recombines TRBV20-1 with TRBJ2-7; no reliable D call. V lost 3 bases and J lost 2, with 17 bases in between. This CDR3 comprises 15 residues. From germline, CDR1 is DFQATT and CDR2 SNEGSKA (reference sequence). Here the CDR3 DNA reads TGCAGTGCTAGCCCGTTTAACTTACTCGCCTACGAGCAGTACTTC. This translates into CSASPFNLLAYEQYF.

V is TRBV7-8 and J is TRBJ2-2; TRBD2 matches 12 bases. V shed 5 bases, J shed 5 bases, and the junction held 15 bases outside the gene matches. Germline V gene lookup returns CDR1 SGHVS and CDR2 FQNEAQ. The CDR3 contains 19 residues. CDR3 DNA sequence: TGTGCCAGCAGCCTAAACCCGGGACTAGCGGGTCTGGAAACCGGGGAGCTGTTTTTT. It codes for CASSLNPGLAGLETGELFF.

The table lists this clonotype with many counts. The V call is TRBV6-2 or TRBV6-3, the J call TRBJ2-6; no firm D call. Trimming took 0 bases from V and 3 from J, leaving 0 bases between them. From germline, CDR1 is MNHEY and CDR2 SVGEGT. The CDR3 runs 13 residues. CDR3 sequence reads: CASSYSGANVLTF. DNA of the CDR3: TGTGCCAGCAGTTACTCTGGGGCCAACGTCCTGACTTTC.

This clonotype was counted a few times. The V and J genes are TRBV4-2 and TRBJ2-7; D is undetermined. The CDR3 has 14 amino acids. Germline CDR1 is LGHNA and CDR2 is YNFKEQ. V lost 2 bases and J lost 3, with 11 bases in between. Here the CDR3 reads CASSQSPHSYEQYF. In DNA form, the CDR3 reads TGTGCCAGCAGCCAATCCCCCCACAGCTACGAGCAGTACTTC.

This clonotype was counted ten times or more. J is TRBJ2-7 and V is TRBV9; TRBD2 matches at 14 bases. The junction had 5 bases not matched to a gene; V was cut back by 3 bases and J by 9 bases. CDR3 length: 14 residues. Germline V gives CDR1 SGDLS, CDR2 YYNGEE. This CDR3 is CASSAGTSGSGQYF. The CDR3 region has the DNA TGTGCCAGCAGCGCGGGGACTAGCGGGAGCGGGCAGTACTTC.

To note about this clonotype: This may be a read error: a much more frequent sequence differs by one nucleotide. The chain uses TRBV11-2 and TRBJ1-1; 7 nucleotides match TRBD1. CDR3 length: 17 residues. From germline, CDR1 is SGHAT and CDR2 FQNNGV. Losses at the gene ends were 5 bases for V and 2 bases for J; bases not matched to a gene: 14. CDR3: CASSVRGQAPNNTEAFF. As DNA, the CDR3 is TGTGCCAGCAGCGTAAGAGGACAGGCCCCAAATAACACTGAAGCTTTCTTT.

This CDR3 reads CATSDSLGLSGANVLTF. CDR3 in DNA: TGTGCCACCAGTGATTCTTTGGGACTGTCTGGGGCCAACGTCCTGACTTTC. The J gene is TRBJ2-6, the V gene TRBV24-1; possible D gene TRBD2, 6 bases. V lost 2 bases, J lost 1 base, and 11 bases lay in between. The CDR3 is 17 residues long. Per germline, CDR1 KGHDR and CDR2 SFDVKD.

This clonotype was counted many times. This chain connects TRBV6-5 to TRBJ2-7; the match to TRBD1 covers 7 bases. Germline lookup yields CDR1 MNHEY and CDR2 SVGAGI. V dropped 0 bases and J dropped 4; count of bases not matched to a gene: 6. The CDR3 is made up of 15 amino acids. This CDR3 is CASSYSSNRGYEQYF. The DNA of the CDR3 is TGTGCCAGCAGTTACTCGAGTAACAGGGGATACGAGCAGTACTTC.

This clonotype was recorded a few times. The chain is built from TRBV24-1 and TRBJ2-7; 10 nucleotides match TRBD1. The V and J ends lost 4 bases and 5 bases, in that order; junction bases with no gene match: 4. From germline, CDR1 is KGHDR and CDR2 SFDVKD. This CDR3 region has 14 residues. CDR3: CATSEPGTGDEQYF. DNA for the CDR3: TGTGCCACCAGTGAACCCGGGACAGGGGACGAGCAGTACTTC.

This clonotype came up many times. The chain joins TRBV20-1 to TRBJ2-7, with TRBD1 matching 10 bases. V shed 6 bases, J shed 5 bases, and the junction held 7 bases outside the gene matches. Germline assignment: CDR1 DFQATT and CDR2 SNEGSKA (reference sequence). The CDR3 consists of 13 residues. The CDR3 bases are TGCAGTGCGGGACAGGGGAACTTGGACGAGCAGTACTTC. It yields the protein CSAGQGNLDEQYF.

This clonotype was seen repeatedly, ten times or more. V is TRBV19 and J is TRBJ1-1; D may be TRBD1 (5 bases). This CDR3 spans 14 amino acids. The germline V gene has CDR1 LNHDA and CDR2 SQIVND (reference sequence). V dropped 2 bases and J dropped 7 bases, with 14 bases sitting between them. CDR3 sequence (DNA): TGTGCCAGTAGTATACCGCAGGCAGGGAATGAAGCTTTCTTT. It yields the protein CASSIPQAGNEAFF.

On this clonotype: This may stem from a read error, because a much larger clone lies one nucleotide away. The genes are TRBV20-1 and TRBJ1-1; weak D call: TRBD1 (6 bases). Germline V gives CDR1 DFQATT, CDR2 SNEGSKA (reference sequence). This CDR3 is built from 13 residues. V was clipped by 6 bases and J by 1 base, with 12 bases between them. The CDR3 DNA sequence: TGCAGTGCGACACAGGGCTGGAACACTGAAGCTTTCTTT. Translating gives CSATQGWNTEAFF.

The chain joins TRBV5-4 to TRBJ2-1; D is uncertain. Germline-derived CDR1 and CDR2 are SGHNT and YYREEE (reference sequence). Trimming took 4 bases from V and 1 from J, leaving 15 bases between them. CDR3 length equals 16 residues. The CDR3 region is CASSVTPGASYNEQFF. CDR3 coding DNA: TGTGCCAGCAGCGTGACCCCCGGCGCGTCCTACAATGAGCAGTTCTTC.

This clonotype was counted at least ten times. This chain connects TRBV10-3 to TRBJ2-3; the match to TRBD2 covers 9 bases. This CDR3 is 19 amino acids long. Germline V gene data show CDR1 as ENHRY and CDR2 as SYGVKD. With V trimmed by 4 bases and J by 0 bases, 14 bases remained unmatched. DNA of the CDR3: TGTGCCATCAGTGCGAGAGGACTAGCGAGCCCCACGAGCACAGATACGCAGTATTTT. The encoded protein is CAISARGLASPTSTDTQYF.

This clonotype was picked up a small number of times. The rearrangement uses TRBV6-1 and TRBJ1-2; D may be TRBD1 (5 bases). This CDR3 is built from 13 residues. Germline loops: CDR1 MNHNS, CDR2 SASEGT. Trimming cost V 2 bases and J 11 bases, with 15 bases left between them. Written as DNA, the CDR3 is TGTGCCAGCAGTGAAACAGGATTCTCGGGTTACACCTTC. As protein: CASSETGFSGYTF.

This clonotype was found many times. CDR3 amino acids: CASSFTRTDNNYGYTF. CDR3 in DNA: TGCGCCAGCAGCTTTACTCGGACAGACAATAACTATGGCTACACCTTC. V gene TRBV5-1 combines with J gene TRBJ1-2; tentatively, D is TRBD1 (6 bases). The germline V gene has CDR1 SGHRS and CDR2 YFSETQ. The CDR3 consists of 16 residues. V was trimmed by 2 bases and J by 1 base, leaving 15 bases between them.

This clonotype was counted ten times or more. V usage is TRBV29-1 and J usage is TRBJ1-2, with no clear D. The V end was cut by 3 bases, the J end by 4 bases, with 21 bases between. Germline-derived CDR1 and CDR2 are SQVTM and ANQGSEA. The length of the CDR3 is 16 residues. The CDR3 region is CSVDHGRAGTAYGYTF. The CDR3 DNA follows: TGCAGCGTTGACCACGGACGGGCCGGTACGGCCTATGGCTACACCTTC.

This clonotype was observed many times. J is TRBJ1-2 and V is TRBV29-1; D unclear. V dropped 0 bases and J dropped 6 bases, with 8 bases sitting between them. The CDR3 has 12 amino acids. Germline V lookup: CDR1 SQVTM, CDR2 ANQGSEA. As DNA, the CDR3 is TGCAGCGTTGAAGAGTTGAGGCATGGCTACACCTTC. Its protein product is CSVEELRHGYTF.

The V and J genes are TRBV7-2 and TRBJ1-5; 9 bases line up with TRBD1. The germline CDR1 and CDR2 sequences are SGHTA and FQGNSA. V was pared by 5 bases and J by 6 bases, with 5 bases of the junction left unmatched. The CDR3 runs 14 residues. As DNA, the CDR3 is TGTGCCAGCAGCCCGGGACAGGGCACTCAGCCCCAGCATTTT. This gives the protein CASSPGQGTQPQHF. Full variable domain (remainder filled in from reference TRBV7-2 and TRBJ1-5): GAGVSQSPSNKVTEKGKDVELRCDPISGHTALYWYRQSLGQGLEFLIYFQGNSAPDKSGLPSDRFSAERTGGSVSTLTIQRTQQEDSAVYLCASSPGQGTQPQHFGDGTRLSIL.

The chain employs TRBV19 and TRBJ1-1; D is ambiguous. V lost 6 bases and J lost 2, with 19 bases in between. Germline values: CDR1 LNHDA, CDR2 SQIVND (reference sequence). CDR3 length: 16 amino acids. CDR3 sequence reads: CASSMSIPGYNTEAFF. The CDR3 DNA follows: TGTGCCAGTAGCATGTCGATCCCGGGGTACAACACTGAAGCTTTCTTT.

This clonotype was found a few times. The chain combines TRBV18 with TRBJ1-1; TRBD1 agrees at 7 bases. Germline CDR1 is KGHSH and CDR2 is LQKENI. The CDR3 length is 16 residues. V gave up 3 bases and J gave up 1 base; unmatched junction bases: 8. CDR3 DNA sequence: TGTGCCAGCTCACCTTACGCCGGGACAGCGAACACTGAAGCTTTCTTT. Translated: CASSPYAGTANTEAFF. Complete variable domain (other parts from reference TRBV18 and TRBJ1-1): NAGVMQNPRHLVRRRGQEARLRCSPMKGHSHVYWYRQLPEEGLKFMVYLQKENIIDESGMPKERFSAEFPKEGPSILRIQQVVRGDSAAYFCASSPYAGTANTEAFFGQGTRLTVV.

The sample holds many counts of this clonotype. The chain recombines TRBV29-1 with TRBJ2-1; 10 nucleotides match TRBD2. The ends lost 2 bases at V and 8 bases at J; junction bases unmatched: 6. CDR1 and CDR2 from the germline V gene are SQVTM and ANQGSEA. CDR3 length: 14 amino acids. CDR3 protein: CSVEILAGLYEQFF. The CDR3 DNA follows: TGCAGCGTTGAAATACTAGCGGGACTCTATGAGCAGTTCTTC.

This clonotype was picked up a small number of times. The chain links TRBV6-1 to TRBJ2-5, with D tentatively TRBD1 or TRBD2 (6 bases each). The ends were cut back, 2 bases at V and 4 bases at J, with 14 bases in the middle. Germline V gene sequence: CDR1 MNHNS, CDR2 SASEGT. This CDR3 region has 15 residues. This CDR3 reads CASSESMGGRETQYF. The CDR3 coding sequence is TGTGCCAGCAGTGAAAGCATGGGGGGCCGAGAGACCCAGTACTTC.